The rows below give T cell receptor beta chains drawn from one sample of a study of cytomegalovirus exposure and HLA in healthy donors. TCRdb's copy holds only in-frame clones and misses some; the assay was immunoSEQ multiplex PCR. The data contain around 100,000 clones, 75% of them singletons. Sample: PBMCs. The source is a man in his fifties in good health and CMV-seronegative. The CDR3 runs from the conserved cysteine through the conserved F or W. The D gene is left open where the match is weak. Not all rows give a size; the values are once, few, many and, for expanded clones, a class.

d_gene: -
v_gene: TRBV15
j_gene: TRBJ1-2
abundance: few
len: 16
CDR3nt: TGTGCCACCAGCAGAGAGTCGGCCTCTTGGCGGGGTGGCTACACCTTC
CDR3aa: CATSRESASWRGGYTF

d_gene: -
v_gene: TRBV7-2
j_gene: TRBJ1-5
abundance: once
len: 13
CDR3nt: TGTGCCAGCAGCTTAGTACGGGAAAGGCCCCAGCATTTT
CDR3aa: CASSLVRERPQHF

d_gene: -
v_gene: TRBV28
j_gene: TRBJ1-1
abundance: -
len: 13
CDR3nt: TGTGCCAGCCATGGGCAGGTATCCACTGAAGCTTTCTTT
CDR3aa: CASHGQVSTEAFF

d_gene: -
v_gene: TRBV10-3
j_gene: TRBJ2-7
abundance: -
len: 13
CDR3nt: TGTGCCATCAGCTACCCAGACAGTCCCGAGCAGTACTTC
CDR3aa: CAISYPDSPEQYF

d_gene: -
v_gene: TRBV27
j_gene: TRBJ1-1
abundance: -
len: 15
CDR3nt: TGTGCCAGCAGGAAACCGGCAGGGGAGAGGACTGAAGCTTTCTTT
CDR3aa: CASRKPAGERTEAFF

d_gene: TRBD2
v_gene: TRBV19
j_gene: TRBJ2-1
abundance: -
len: 17
CDR3nt: TGTGCCAGTAGTATCTTCACGAGCGGGAGTGCCTACAATGAGCAGTTCTTC
CDR3aa: CASSIFTSGSAYNEQFF

d_gene: -
v_gene: TRBV7-9
j_gene: TRBJ1-4
abundance: -
len: 14
CDR3nt: TGTGCCAGCAGCTTAGCCCCAGGAAGTGAAAAACTGTTTTTT
CDR3aa: CASSLAPGSEKLFF

d_gene: -
v_gene: TRBV7-9
j_gene: TRBJ1-2
abundance: -
len: 15
CDR3nt: TGTGCCAGCAGCGACACCTTTGGGGAGGCGCGAGGCTACACCTTC
CDR3aa: CASSDTFGEARGYTF

d_gene: TRBD2
v_gene: TRBV5-1
j_gene: TRBJ2-3
abundance: once
len: 15
CDR3nt: TGCGCCAGCAGCTTTTCTAGCGGGGGTGCTGATACGCAGTATTTT
CDR3aa: CASSFSSGGADTQYF

d_gene: -
v_gene: TRBV19
j_gene: TRBJ2-2
abundance: -
len: 14
CDR3nt: TGTGCCAGTAGTATTAACGGACAGCCCGGGGAGCTGTTTTTT
CDR3aa: CASSINGQPGELFF

d_gene: TRBD1
v_gene: TRBV7-8
j_gene: TRBJ1-3
abundance: -
len: 15
CDR3nt: TGTGCCAGCAGCTTCAGGGGGCTCGCTGGAAACACCATATATTTT
CDR3aa: CASSFRGLAGNTIYF

d_gene: -
v_gene: TRBV14
j_gene: TRBJ1-1
abundance: -
len: 15
CDR3nt: TGTGCCAGCAGCCAATCTCGGGGGGAGGGCACTGAAGCTTTCTTT
CDR3aa: CASSQSRGEGTEAFF

d_gene: TRBD1
v_gene: TRBV28
j_gene: TRBJ2-3
abundance: -
len: 19
CDR3nt: TGTGCCAGCAAACTTACCGGGACAGGGGGCGATCCCGGCACAGATACGCAGTATTTT
CDR3aa: CASKLTGTGGDPGTDTQYF

d_gene: -
v_gene: TRBV6-5
j_gene: TRBJ1-5
abundance: -
len: 13
CDR3nt: TGTGCCAGCAGTTTCTCAGGCGGACAGCCCCAGCATTTT
CDR3aa: CASSFSGGQPQHF

d_gene: -
v_gene: TRBV9
j_gene: TRBJ2-3
abundance: -
len: 15
CDR3nt: TGTGCCAGCAGCCCCTCCGTTGCGGGCACAGATACGCAGTATTTT
CDR3aa: CASSPSVAGTDTQYF

d_gene: TRBD2
v_gene: TRBV5-1
j_gene: TRBJ2-1
abundance: -
len: 14
CDR3nt: TGCGCCAGCACGTCTAGCGGAGCCCACAATGAGCAGTTCTTC
CDR3aa: CASTSSGAHNEQFF

d_gene: TRBD1
v_gene: TRBV5-1
j_gene: TRBJ2-7
abundance: -
len: 13
CDR3nt: TGCGCCAGCAGCTTTGGGACAGGGTACGAGCAGTACTTC
CDR3aa: CASSFGTGYEQYF

d_gene: -
v_gene: TRBV6-5
j_gene: TRBJ2-3
abundance: few
len: 12
CDR3nt: TGTGCCAGCAGGGAAGGGGCAGATACGCAGTATTTT
CDR3aa: CASREGADTQYF

d_gene: -
v_gene: TRBV28
j_gene: TRBJ2-4
abundance: -
len: 14
CDR3nt: TGTGCCACCAGGGACTCTCTCGCCAAAAACATTCAGTACTTC
CDR3aa: CATRDSLAKNIQYF

d_gene: TRBD1
v_gene: TRBV5-1
j_gene: TRBJ2-5
abundance: -
len: 14
CDR3nt: TGCGCCAGCAGCGCCGGACAGGGGCGAGAGACCCAGTACTTC
CDR3aa: CASSAGQGRETQYF

d_gene: -
v_gene: TRBV21-1
j_gene: TRBJ1-2
abundance: -
len: 17
CDR3nt: TGTGCCAGCAGCGTTCCGGGACAACCTATAGCTAACTATGGCTACACCTTC
CDR3aa: CASSVPGQPIANYGYTF

d_gene: -
v_gene: TRBV5-4
j_gene: TRBJ2-7
abundance: once
len: 13
CDR3nt: TGTGCCAGCAAAGCAGGGTTCTCCTACGAGCAGTACTTC
CDR3aa: CASKAGFSYEQYF

d_gene: TRBD2
v_gene: TRBV19
j_gene: TRBJ2-1
abundance: -
len: 15
CDR3nt: TGTGCCAGTAGCGGGACTAGCGGGAGGAGGTATGAGCAGTTCTTC
CDR3aa: CASSGTSGRRYEQFF

d_gene: TRBD1
v_gene: TRBV9
j_gene: TRBJ1-3
abundance: -
len: 15
CDR3nt: TGTGCCAGCAGCGCAGGGGGTCTGAAGGGAAACACCATATATTTT
CDR3aa: CASSAGGLKGNTIYF

d_gene: TRBD2
v_gene: TRBV6-1
j_gene: TRBJ2-1
abundance: -
len: 17
CDR3nt: TGTGCCAGCAGTGAAGCGCTCGGGACTAGCGGGACGGATGAGCAGTTCTTC
CDR3aa: CASSEALGTSGTDEQFF

d_gene: TRBD2
v_gene: TRBV6-6
j_gene: TRBJ2-1
abundance: -
len: 13
CDR3nt: TGTGCCAGCACGCCTAGCGGGGGTCGGGAGCAGTTCTTC
CDR3aa: CASTPSGGREQFF

d_gene: -
v_gene: TRBV4-2
j_gene: TRBJ2-7
abundance: -
len: 15
CDR3nt: TGTGCCAGCAGCCAAGAGGCCTTCACCTCCTACGAGCAGTACTTC
CDR3aa: CASSQEAFTSYEQYF

d_gene: -
v_gene: TRBV15
j_gene: TRBJ1-5
abundance: -
len: 15
CDR3nt: TGTGCCACCAGCAGAGGGGAGTATAGCAATCAGCCCCAGCATTTT
CDR3aa: CATSRGEYSNQPQHF

d_gene: TRBD2
v_gene: TRBV9
j_gene: TRBJ2-1
abundance: -
len: 16
CDR3nt: TGTGCCAGCAGCTTCAAAGGACTAGCGGGAGTATATGAGCAGTTCTTC
CDR3aa: CASSFKGLAGVYEQFF

d_gene: -
v_gene: TRBV30
j_gene: TRBJ1-4
abundance: -
len: 15
CDR3nt: TGTGCCTGGAGTTCGGAAGGCGCGGCTAATGAAAAACTGTTTTTT
CDR3aa: CAWSSEGAANEKLFF

d_gene: TRBD1
v_gene: TRBV2
j_gene: TRBJ2-2
abundance: -
len: 15
CDR3nt: TGTGCCAGCAACCCGACAGGGATGAACACCGGGGAGCTGTTTTTT
CDR3aa: CASNPTGMNTGELFF

d_gene: -
v_gene: TRBV29-1
j_gene: TRBJ2-3
abundance: -
len: 13
CDR3nt: TGCAGCGGCCGCGGGGATAGCACAGATACGCAGTATTTT
CDR3aa: CSGRGDSTDTQYF

d_gene: TRBD1
v_gene: TRBV6-6
j_gene: TRBJ2-7
abundance: once
len: 14
CDR3nt: TGTGCCAGCAGGGGGGACAGTTCCCCCTACGAGCAGTACTTC
CDR3aa: CASRGDSSPYEQYF

d_gene: -
v_gene: TRBV6-5
j_gene: TRBJ2-5
abundance: few
len: 13
CDR3nt: TGTGCCAGCTCGACAGGCAACCAAGAGACCCAGTACTTC
CDR3aa: CASSTGNQETQYF

d_gene: -
v_gene: TRBV10-3
j_gene: TRBJ1-4
abundance: -
len: 13
CDR3nt: TGTGCCATCAGTGAGCGGGATCAAGAAAAACTGTTTTTT
CDR3aa: CAISERDQEKLFF

d_gene: TRBD2
v_gene: TRBV27
j_gene: TRBJ2-2
abundance: -
len: 19
CDR3nt: TGTGCCAGCACCGCCAGGCCCGGGACTAGCGGGAGAAGGGCCGGGGAGCTGTTTTTT
CDR3aa: CASTARPGTSGRRAGELFF

d_gene: -
v_gene: TRBV6-1
j_gene: TRBJ2-7
abundance: -
len: 15
CDR3nt: TGTGCCAGCACAAGGCAGGGGGGATCATCCTACGAGCAGTACTTC
CDR3aa: CASTRQGGSSYEQYF

d_gene: TRBD2
v_gene: TRBV7-3
j_gene: TRBJ2-1
abundance: once
len: 15
CDR3nt: TGTGCCAGCAGCTCTCAGCGGGGGGGCCTGAATGAGCAGTTCTTC
CDR3aa: CASSSQRGGLNEQFF

d_gene: TRBD2
v_gene: TRBV7-2
j_gene: TRBJ2-1
abundance: once
len: 16
CDR3nt: TGTGCCAGCAGCTCCCGGACTAGCGGGAATTACAATGAGCAGTTCTTC
CDR3aa: CASSSRTSGNYNEQFF

d_gene: -
v_gene: TRBV7-9
j_gene: TRBJ1-1
abundance: -
len: 16
CDR3nt: TGTGCCAGCAGCTTTCCAATGGGACATGGGAACACTGAAGCTTTCTTT
CDR3aa: CASSFPMGHGNTEAFF

d_gene: TRBD2
v_gene: TRBV2
j_gene: TRBJ2-1
abundance: -
len: 15
CDR3nt: TGTGCCAGCAGTGACAGGACTAGCGGGAGAAATGAGCAGTTCTTC
CDR3aa: CASSDRTSGRNEQFF

d_gene: TRBD1
v_gene: TRBV28
j_gene: TRBJ1-2
abundance: -
len: 16
CDR3nt: TGTGCCAGCAGTTTTATAGGGGGCGCAGTTTCCTATGGCTACACCTTC
CDR3aa: CASSFIGGAVSYGYTF

d_gene: -
v_gene: TRBV4-3
j_gene: TRBJ2-6
abundance: few
len: 16
CDR3nt: TGCGCCAGCAGCCAATTTAGCGGATCTGGGGCCAACGTCCTGACTTTC
CDR3aa: CASSQFSGSGANVLTF

d_gene: -
v_gene: TRBV2
j_gene: TRBJ1-6
abundance: -
len: 14
CDR3nt: TGTGCCAGCAGGCAAGCCTCGCTTGATTCACCCCTCCACTTT
CDR3aa: CASRQASLDSPLHF

d_gene: -
v_gene: TRBV7-9
j_gene: TRBJ2-7
abundance: -
len: 13
CDR3nt: TGTGCCAGCAGCTTAGTGGCTAGCTACGAGCAGTACTTC
CDR3aa: CASSLVASYEQYF

d_gene: TRBD2
v_gene: TRBV6-1
j_gene: TRBJ2-5
abundance: -
len: 15
CDR3nt: TGTGCCAGCAGCTATCTAGCGGGGGGGCAAGAGACCCAGTACTTC
CDR3aa: CASSYLAGGQETQYF

d_gene: TRBD1
v_gene: TRBV27
j_gene: TRBJ1-1
abundance: -
len: 14
CDR3nt: TGTGCCAGCACTAAGGACAGGCAAAACACTGAAGCTTTCTTT
CDR3aa: CASTKDRQNTEAFF

d_gene: TRBD2
v_gene: TRBV7-2
j_gene: TRBJ2-7
abundance: -
len: 14
CDR3nt: TGTGCCAGCAGGTTAGCGGGAGGGCGCTCCGAGCAGTACTTC
CDR3aa: CASRLAGGRSEQYF

d_gene: -
v_gene: TRBV7-2
j_gene: TRBJ2-2
abundance: -
len: 15
CDR3nt: TGTGCCAGCGGCAGGGGACAACGGAACACCGGGGAGCTGTTTTTT
CDR3aa: CASGRGQRNTGELFF

d_gene: TRBD1
v_gene: TRBV19
j_gene: TRBJ2-1
abundance: -
len: 16
CDR3nt: TGTGCCAGTAGACCCTCCGGGACAGGTCGGAACAATGAGCAGTTCTTC
CDR3aa: CASRPSGTGRNNEQFF

d_gene: -
v_gene: TRBV29-1
j_gene: TRBJ2-5
abundance: few
len: 12
CDR3nt: TGCAGCTTCAGGAGGGACTTTGAGACCCAGTACTTC
CDR3aa: CSFRRDFETQYF